This T cell receptor (beta chain) was retrieved from a study of a mutant IDH1 vaccine in newly diagnosed glioma. Study as a whole: There were eight vaccinations for patients, given in weeks 1, 3, 5, 7, 11, 15, 19 and 23. Antecedent treatment encompassed radiotherapy, temozolomide, or their combination; the majority received both.

As for time point: week 23, last vaccination. In every dose of vaccine, 300 ug of mutant IDH1 20-mer peptide was given alongside topical imiquimod. The donors' diagnosis was new WHO grade 3 or 4 astrocytoma that was IDH1-mutant and ATRX-lost. General study points: Variations in leading peripheral T cell clonotypes appeared to have no connection with pseudoprogression.

In the case of this clone: Its target is not known.

V was trimmed by 5 bases and J by 13 bases, leaving 20 bases between them. Germline V gene lookup returns CDR1 SEHNR and CDR2 FQNEAQ (reference sequence). This CDR3 region has 13 residues. The assay was immunoSEQ multiplex PCR, and TCRdb's table has in-frame clones only and misses some. This sample has tens of thousands of clones, with roughly 79% found just once. The V call is TRBV7-9, the J call TRBJ1-1; tentatively, D is TRBD1 (5 bases). The sample in question was PBMCs, obtained from a glioma patient whose treatment included an IDH1 peptide vaccine. The clonotype originates from a woman aged 40-49 years with glioma. Some clones in this sample may be carry-over from other donors' samples. CDR3 sequence: CASSVDGATQDFF. The CDR3 DNA reads as TGTGCCAGCAGCGTCGACGGGGCGACTCAAGATTTCTTT.